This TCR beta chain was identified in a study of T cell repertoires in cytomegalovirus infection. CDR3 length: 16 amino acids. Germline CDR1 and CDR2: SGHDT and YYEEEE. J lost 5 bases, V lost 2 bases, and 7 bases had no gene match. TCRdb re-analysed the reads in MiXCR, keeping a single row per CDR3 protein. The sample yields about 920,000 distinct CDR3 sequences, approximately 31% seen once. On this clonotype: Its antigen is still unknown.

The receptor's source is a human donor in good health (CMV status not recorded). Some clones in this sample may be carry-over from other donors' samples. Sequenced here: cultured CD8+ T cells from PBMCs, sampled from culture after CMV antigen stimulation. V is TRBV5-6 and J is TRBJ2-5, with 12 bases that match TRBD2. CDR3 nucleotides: TGTGCCAGCAGCTTTCCTAGCGGGGGGGCCCGGGAGACCCAGTACTTC. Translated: CASSFPSGGARETQYF.